Reported below is one T cell receptor beta chain. Its antigen is undetermined. The repertoire was sequenced with immunoSEQ multiplex PCR; TCRdb's copy has only in-frame clones and lacks some. Of 75,000 to 95,000 clones listed, about two thirds are singletons. The data stem from a study of radiotherapy plus CTLA-4 blockade in lung cancer. In the study overall: Overall, less than 20% of patients showed an objective response, while approximately 30% attained disease control.

Notes on the study in general: Interferon-beta and early blood T cell clone dynamics reportedly predicted response best.

The length of the CDR3 is 15 residues. In germline, CDR1 is SGHNT, CDR2 YYREEE (reference sequence). J lost 1 base, V lost 2 bases, and 4 bases had no gene match. Focal radiation plus CTLA-4 blockade with ipilimumab was given to patients with chemo-refractory metastatic non-small-cell lung cancer. The input for sequencing was peripheral blood, taken from a patient treated with radiotherapy plus ipilimumab. This sequence originates from a human donor with non-small cell lung cancer that progressed on radiotherapy plus ipilimumab. This sequence joins TRBV5-4 and TRBJ2-7, with 9 bases lining up with TRBD2. Here the CDR3 reads CASSLRLADSYEQYF. The CDR3 region has the DNA TGTGCCAGCAGCTTAAGACTAGCGGATTCCTACGAGCAGTACTTC. Filled out from reference TRBV5-4 and TRBJ2-7, the complete variable domain reads ETGVTQSPTHLIKTRGQQVTLRCSSQSGHNTVSWYQQALGQGPQFIFQYYREEENGRGNFPPRFSGLQFPNYSSELNVNALELDDSALYLCASSLRLADSYEQYFGPGTRLTVT.